This T cell receptor (beta chain) was recorded in a study of T cells in Graves' hyperthyroidism and ophthalmopathy (dated by TCRdb to about 2019). For context, the study as a whole: Peripheral blood was sampled at the time of initial diagnosis, prior to any treatment. To identify TCR V-J signatures that set the groups apart, the researchers used a discovery cohort of 90 to 100 patients, made up of roughly 45 with Graves' ophthalmopathy and about 60 with stable Graves' hyperthyroidism. Prospective prediction of ophthalmopathy was tested in an independent validation cohort consisting of fewer than 20 hyperthyroidism patients and 15 to 17 patients who later progressed to ophthalmopathy. The approximately 100 discovery patients were divided at random into training and test sets in a 7:3 ratio. The study also compared thyroid tissue and blood T-cell repertoires from about 6 Graves' hyperthyroidism patients. After blood sampling, hyperthyroidism patients were treated with methimazole at a starting dose of 30 mg daily, and ophthalmopathy patients were treated with high-dose intravenous methylprednisolone. The paper describes TCR Vbeta CDR3 sequencing of about 140 peripheral blood samples, made up of roughly 45 ophthalmopathy patients, over 70 hyperthyroidism patients and some 17 progressor patients. Beyond this particular receptor, the publication reports: Blood samples also contained most of the expanded thyroid clonotypes (frequency above 0.001), which suggests that blood repertoires may reflect thyroid immune responses. A model built on a 13 V-J signature distinguished ophthalmopathy from stable hyperthyroidism, reaching around 90% sensitivity and around 82% specificity in cross-validation and 80%/75% in testing. No statistical method was used to fix the sample size in advance, and group allocation was not hidden from the investigators. In validation, the model predicted progression to ophthalmopathy with around 71% sensitivity and less than 75% specificity, a median of 6.5 months before onset.

Reading the germline V gene gives CDR1 MDHEN and CDR2 SYDVKM. CDR3 length: 10 amino acids, cysteine to phenylalanine. This entry keeps only the CDR3 DNA: 30 bases, framed from base 1. In the ophthalmopathy patients, disease was moderately to severely active, with a Clinical Activity Score of 3 or more, a NOSPECS grade of 4 or more, and a duration of less than 3 months. Any patient with an uncontrolled infection, another autoimmune disease, pregnancy or lactation was excluded. Clinical symptoms, serum thyroxine and TRAb, thyroid ultrasound, and orbital computed tomography formed the basis for the diagnoses. Ficoll-Paque density gradient centrifugation was used to isolate PBMCs from approximately 11 ml of fresh peripheral blood. Trizol reagent was used to extract total RNA, and RNA quality was then checked on an Agilent 2100 Bioanalyzer. Amplification of TCR beta CDR3 regions was carried out from RNA transcripts. The TCR CDR3 was subjected to a first round of RT-PCR using the HTBI primer set and the Qiagen OneStep RT-PCR kit. Libraries were constructed in a second round of multiplex PCR, after which size selection and purification were carried out. Paired-end sequencing of the libraries was performed with 100 bp reads on an Illumina HiSeq2000. On the study's bioinformatics: Raw data were processed with SOAPnuke, discarding reads with adapters, uncalled bases, mean Phred below 15, or no exact constant-primer or identifier match. COPE v1.2.5 was used to merge the high-quality paired reads, and each unique nucleotide sequence was defined as a clonotype. MiTCR v1.1 was used to align the clonotypes against IMGT TRBV, TRBD and TRBJ reference segments. The analysis was restricted to V-J combinations with a frequency above 0.0001, which together covered just over 98% of the repertoires. The TCS score was defined as F50 (clonal expansion) divided by E x V (chaos), with BLOSUM62-based TCRdist calculated between CDR3 peptides within each V-J. Welch's t-statistics and random forest reduced approximately 520 V-J features to 13, which were used in a naive Bayes classifier (R e1071). TCRdb cleaned the public reads at Q25 with fastp, built clones with MiXCR and kept in-frame beta chains. All rows with the same CDR3 protein become a single entry with the most common DNA and genes. TCRdb's processing, not the authors', yielded these V and J calls. The sample table records some 490,000 distinct CDR3 sequences; 16% of these occur just once. The ten largest clones add up to over 25% of the sample.

This clonotype appeared many times. It lacks a known antigen. The record has no base qualities; no much larger clone is one base away. The TCR sequence derives from a woman aged 25 to 39 with Graves' ophthalmopathy. Sequences were obtained from blood. The V gene is TRBV28 and the J gene is TRBJ2-1; the D gene is perhaps TRBD1 or TRBD2, as each covers 5 bases. The CDR3 has the sequence CAWGYNEQFF. The nucleotide sequence reads as follows: TGTGCTTGGGGGTACAATGAGCAGTTCTTC.